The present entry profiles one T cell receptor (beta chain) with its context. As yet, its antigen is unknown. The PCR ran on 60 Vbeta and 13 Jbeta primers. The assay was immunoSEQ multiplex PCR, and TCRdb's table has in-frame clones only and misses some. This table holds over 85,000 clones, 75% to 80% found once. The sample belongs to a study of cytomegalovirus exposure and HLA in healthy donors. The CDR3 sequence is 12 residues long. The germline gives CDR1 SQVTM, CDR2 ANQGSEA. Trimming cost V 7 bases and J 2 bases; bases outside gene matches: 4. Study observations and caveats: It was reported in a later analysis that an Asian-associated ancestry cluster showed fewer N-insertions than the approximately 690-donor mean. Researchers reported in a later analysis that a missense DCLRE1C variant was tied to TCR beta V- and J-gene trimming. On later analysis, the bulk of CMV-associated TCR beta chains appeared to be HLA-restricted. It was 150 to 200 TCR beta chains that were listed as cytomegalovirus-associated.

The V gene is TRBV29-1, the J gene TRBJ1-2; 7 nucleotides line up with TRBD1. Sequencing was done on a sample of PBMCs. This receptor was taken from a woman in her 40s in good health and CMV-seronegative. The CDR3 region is CSGSTGNYGYTF. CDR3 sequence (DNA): TGCAGCGGGTCGACAGGGAACTATGGCTACACCTTC.